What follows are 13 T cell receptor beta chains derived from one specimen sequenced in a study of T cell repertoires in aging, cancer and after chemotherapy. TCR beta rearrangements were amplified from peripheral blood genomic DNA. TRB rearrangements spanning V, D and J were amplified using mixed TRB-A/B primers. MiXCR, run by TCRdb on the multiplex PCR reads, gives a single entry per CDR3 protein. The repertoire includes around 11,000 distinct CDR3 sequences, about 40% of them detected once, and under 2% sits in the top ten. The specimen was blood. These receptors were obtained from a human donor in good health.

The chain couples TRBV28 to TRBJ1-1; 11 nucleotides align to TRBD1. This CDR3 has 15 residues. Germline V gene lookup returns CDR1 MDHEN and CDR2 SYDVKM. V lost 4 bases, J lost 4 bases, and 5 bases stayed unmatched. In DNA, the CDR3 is TGTGCCAGCAGTTCCCGGGACAGGGGGATCACTGAAGCTTTCTTT. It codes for CASSSRDRGITEAFF.

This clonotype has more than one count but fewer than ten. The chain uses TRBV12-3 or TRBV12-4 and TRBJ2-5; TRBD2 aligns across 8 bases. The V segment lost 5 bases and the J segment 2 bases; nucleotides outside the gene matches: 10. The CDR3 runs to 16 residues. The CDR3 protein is CASSPLRAGGQETQYF. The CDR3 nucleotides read TGTGCCAGCAGTCCCCTTAGGGCGGGGGGACAAGAGACCCAGTACTTC.

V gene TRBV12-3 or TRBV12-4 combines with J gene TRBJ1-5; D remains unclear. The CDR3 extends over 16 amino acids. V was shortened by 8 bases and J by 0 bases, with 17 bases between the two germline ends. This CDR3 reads CASSPIQSNSNQPQHF. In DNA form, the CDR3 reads TGTGCCAGCTCACCTATCCAGAGTAATAGCAATCAGCCCCAGCATTTT.

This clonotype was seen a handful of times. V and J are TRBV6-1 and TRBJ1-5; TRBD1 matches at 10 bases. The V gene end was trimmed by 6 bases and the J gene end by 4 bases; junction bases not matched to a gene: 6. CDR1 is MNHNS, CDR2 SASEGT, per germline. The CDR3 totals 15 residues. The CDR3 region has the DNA TGTGCCAGCAGACCGGGACAGGGGTTTAATCAGCCCCAGCATTTT. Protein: CASRPGQGFNQPQHF.

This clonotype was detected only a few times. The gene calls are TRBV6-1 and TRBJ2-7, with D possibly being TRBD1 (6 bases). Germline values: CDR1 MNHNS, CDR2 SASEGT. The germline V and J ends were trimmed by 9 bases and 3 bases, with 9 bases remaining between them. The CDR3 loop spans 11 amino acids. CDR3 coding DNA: TGTGCCAGTGGACAGAGCTACGAGCAGTACTTC. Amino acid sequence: CASGQSYEQYF.

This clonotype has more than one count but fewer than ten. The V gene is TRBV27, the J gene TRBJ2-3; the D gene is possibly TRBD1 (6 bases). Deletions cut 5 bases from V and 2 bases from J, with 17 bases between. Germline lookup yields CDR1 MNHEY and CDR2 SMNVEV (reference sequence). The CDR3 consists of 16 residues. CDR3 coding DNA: TGTGCCAGCAGTCCCGGGACACACATCCCCACAGATACGCAGTATTTT. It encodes CASSPGTHIPTDTQYF.

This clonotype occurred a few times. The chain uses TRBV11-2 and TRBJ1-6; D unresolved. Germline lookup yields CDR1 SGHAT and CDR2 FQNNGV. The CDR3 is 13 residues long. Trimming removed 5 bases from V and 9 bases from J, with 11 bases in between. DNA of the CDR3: TGTGCCAGCAGCAAAACAAATGGTTCACCCCTCCACTTT. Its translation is CASSKTNGSPLHF.

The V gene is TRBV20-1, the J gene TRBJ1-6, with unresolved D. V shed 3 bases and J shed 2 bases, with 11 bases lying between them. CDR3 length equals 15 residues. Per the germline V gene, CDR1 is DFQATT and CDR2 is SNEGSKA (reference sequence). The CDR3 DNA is TGCAGTGCTAGGGGTTTGGGAACCTATAATTCACCCCTCCACTTT. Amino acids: CSARGLGTYNSPLHF.

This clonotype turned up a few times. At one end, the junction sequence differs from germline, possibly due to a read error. The DNA for the CDR3 is TGTGCCAGCAGTTTACTGGGCACCTGTATCTTT. Protein: CASSLLGTCIF. The chain joins TRBV12-3 or TRBV12-4 to TRBJ1-1, with D unresolved. This CDR3 comprises 11 residues.

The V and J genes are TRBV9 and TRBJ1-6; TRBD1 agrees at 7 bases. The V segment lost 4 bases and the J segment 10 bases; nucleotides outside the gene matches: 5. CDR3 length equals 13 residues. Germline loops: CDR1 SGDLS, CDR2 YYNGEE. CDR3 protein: CASSMGQNSPLHF. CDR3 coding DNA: TGTGCCAGCAGCATGGGACAGAACTCACCCCTCCACTTT.

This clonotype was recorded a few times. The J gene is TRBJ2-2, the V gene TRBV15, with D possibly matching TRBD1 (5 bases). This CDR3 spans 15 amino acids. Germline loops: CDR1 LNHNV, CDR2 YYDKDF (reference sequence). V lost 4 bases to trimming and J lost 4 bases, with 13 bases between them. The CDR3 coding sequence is TGTGCCACCAGCACCAGGGTTGTTGGCACCGGGGAGCTGTTTTTT. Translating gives CATSTRVVGTGELFF. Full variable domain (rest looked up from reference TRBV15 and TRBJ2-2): DAMVIQNPRYQVTQFGKPVTLSCSQTLNHNVMYWYQQKSSQAPKLLFHYYDKDFNNEADTPDNFQSRRPNTSFCFLDIRSPGLGDTAMYLCATSTRVVGTGELFFGEGSRLTVL.

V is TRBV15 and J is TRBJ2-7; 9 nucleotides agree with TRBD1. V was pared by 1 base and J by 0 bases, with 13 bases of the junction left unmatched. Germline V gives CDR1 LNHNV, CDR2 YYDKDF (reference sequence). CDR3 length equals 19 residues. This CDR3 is CATSRVLTGGNYFSYEQYF. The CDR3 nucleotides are TGTGCCACCAGCAGAGTTCTGACAGGGGGAAATTATTTCTCCTACGAGCAGTACTTC. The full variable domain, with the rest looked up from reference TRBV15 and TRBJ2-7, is DAMVIQNPRYQVTQFGKPVTLSCSQTLNHNVMYWYQQKSSQAPKLLFHYYDKDFNNEADTPDNFQSRRPNTSFCFLDIRSPGLGDTAMYLCATSRVLTGGNYFSYEQYFGPGTRLTVT.

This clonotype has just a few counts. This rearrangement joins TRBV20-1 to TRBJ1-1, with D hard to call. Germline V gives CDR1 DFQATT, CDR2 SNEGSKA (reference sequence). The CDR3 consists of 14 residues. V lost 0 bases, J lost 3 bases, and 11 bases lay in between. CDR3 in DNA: TGCAGTGCTAGAGATCGGGAGGGCCACACTGAAGCTTTCTTT. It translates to CSARDREGHTEAFF.